The 2 T cell receptor beta chains in this list originate from one sample, sequenced in a study of blood T cell repertoires in COVID-19. Sequencing was performed with immunoSEQ multiplex PCR; in TCRdb, only in-frame clones are kept and a portion is missing. The profile shows about 320,000 clones, around nine tenths of them singletons. The sample was PBMCs or T cells enriched from blood (not recorded which). The receptors originated from a man between 60 and 75 years old who had recovered from COVID-19.

This clone has only one observation. CDR3 bases: TGTGCCACCCATCAGGGGTACCAAGAGACCCAGTACTTC. It is translated as CATHQGYQETQYF. The V and J genes are TRBV6-6 and TRBJ2-5; maybe TRBD1 (6 bases). The CDR3 has 13 amino acids. The V gene lost 10 bases and the J gene lost 0 bases, with 12 bases spanning the gap. The germline V gene has CDR1 MNHNY and CDR2 SVGAGI (reference sequence).

The genes are TRBV4-1 and TRBJ1-4; maybe TRBD1 (6 bases). Germline V gene data show CDR1 as MGHRA and CDR2 as YSYEKL. CDR3 length: 17 amino acids. The germline V and J ends were trimmed by 3 bases and 5 bases, with 19 bases remaining between them. CDR3 region: CASSHRAGRTENEKLFF. CDR3 sequence (DNA): TGCGCCAGCAGCCACCGCGCCGGCCGGACAGAAAATGAAAAACTGTTTTTT.